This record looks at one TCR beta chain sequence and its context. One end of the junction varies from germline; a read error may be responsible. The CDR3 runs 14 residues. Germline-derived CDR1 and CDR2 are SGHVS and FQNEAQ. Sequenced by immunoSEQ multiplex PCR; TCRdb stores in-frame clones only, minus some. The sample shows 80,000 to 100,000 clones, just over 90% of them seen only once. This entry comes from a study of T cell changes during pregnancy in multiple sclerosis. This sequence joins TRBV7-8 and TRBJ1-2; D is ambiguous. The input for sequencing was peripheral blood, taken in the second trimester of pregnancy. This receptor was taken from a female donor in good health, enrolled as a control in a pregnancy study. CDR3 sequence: CASSQQLRTVGTLF. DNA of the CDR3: TGTGCCAGCAGCCAACAACTACGGACTGTGGGTACCCTATTC.